These 19 T cell receptor beta chains originate from one sample sequenced in a study of blood T cell repertoires in COVID-19. The protocol was immunoSEQ multiplex PCR, while the TCRdb copy is restricted to in-frame clones and leaves out a portion. The table records approximately 90,000 clones, about 78% of them present only once. What was sequenced was peripheral blood. Receptors were obtained from a woman of 80 years or more with acute or convalescent COVID-19.

The rearrangement links TRBV7-2 to TRBJ2-5; 9 bases agree with TRBD2. Germline CDR1 reads SGHTA; CDR2 reads FQGNSA. The CDR3 has 14 residues. The ends lost 1 base at V and 5 bases at J; junction bases unmatched: 2. The CDR3 sequence is CASSLGLAGETQYF. The CDR3 DNA is TGTGCCAGCAGCTTAGGTCTAGCGGGGGAGACCCAGTACTTC.

V and J are TRBV28 and TRBJ2-5; TRBD2 matches at 8 bases. Germline CDR1 MDHEN, CDR2 SYDVKM. This CDR3 is built from 18 residues. J gave up 5 bases and V 5 bases, and 19 bases lay outside the gene matches. CDR3 coding DNA: TGTGCCAGCAGTGGCTTTCGATTCGGGACTAGAGACCGGGAGACCCAGTACTTC. Its protein product is CASSGFRFGTRDRETQYF.

The chain carries TRBV19 and TRBJ2-7; D is unresolved. The CDR3 extends over 14 amino acids. Per the germline V gene, CDR1 is LNHDA and CDR2 is SQIVND (reference sequence). The V end was cut by 4 bases, the J end by 2 bases, with 12 bases between. CDR3 nucleotides: TGTGCCAGTAGTAGGCGGATCTCGCCCTACGAGCAGTACTTC. Its protein is CASSRRISPYEQYF.

The CDR3 here is CASSLGPEYNSPLHF. The DNA of the CDR3 is TGTGCCAGCAGTTTGGGGCCAGAATATAATTCACCCCTCCACTTT. The chain employs TRBV6-2 or TRBV6-3 and TRBJ1-6; D might be TRBD1 (5 bases). Germline CDR1 MNHEY, CDR2 SVGEGT. Trimming took off 4 bases at V and 4 bases at J, with 11 bases between the two ends. The CDR3 length is 15 residues.

The CDR3 DNA is TGTGCCAGTATTCAGGGGACGATAGCTAACTATGGCTACACCTTC. The encoded protein is CASIQGTIANYGYTF. V usage is TRBV19 and J usage is TRBJ1-2, with a possible D match to TRBD1 (6 bases). Germline V CDR1 and CDR2: LNHDA, SQIVND (reference sequence). This CDR3 has 15 residues. Between the trimmed V and J ends, which lost 7 bases and 0 bases, there was a span of 15 bases. The full variable domain, its missing parts supplied by reference TRBV19 and TRBJ1-2, is DGGITQSPKYLFRKEGQNVTLSCEQNLNHDAMYWYRQDPGQGLRLIYYSQIVNDFQKGDIAEGYSVSREKKESFPLTVTSAQKNPTAFYLCASIQGTIANYGYTFGSGTRLTVV.

The J gene is TRBJ2-7, the V gene TRBV18; 10 bases line up with TRBD1. The CDR3 spans 15 residues. Germline values: CDR1 KGHSH, CDR2 LQKENI. V shed 3 bases and J 3 bases; nucleotides not matched to a gene: 5. The CDR3 DNA follows: TGTGCCAGCTCACCCGGACAGGGGGAACTCTACGAGCAGTACTTC. Protein: CASSPGQGELYEQYF.

The chain links TRBV5-6 to TRBJ2-7, with 11 bases matching TRBD2. V lost 3 bases, J lost 0 bases, and 8 bases stayed unmatched. This CDR3 comprises 17 residues. The germline CDR1 and CDR2 sequences are SGHDT and YYEEEE. The CDR3 coding sequence is TGTGCCAGCAGCTCTTCGCTAGCGGGGGGCCCCTCCTACGAGCAGTACTTC. Translation gives CASSSSLAGGPSYEQYF. Full variable domain (outside the CDR3, taken from reference TRBV5-6 and TRBJ2-7): DAGVTQSPTHLIKTRGQQVTLRCSPKSGHDTVSWYQQALGQGPQFIFQYYEEEERQRGNFPDRFSGHQFPNYSSELNVNALLLGDSALYLCASSSSLAGGPSYEQYFGPGTRLTVT.

This clone was observed a single time. The J gene is TRBJ1-3, the V gene TRBV9; TRBD1 agrees at 9 bases. The J segment lost 6 bases and the V segment lost 4 bases, leaving 8 bases of the junction unmatched. This CDR3 contains 15 residues. Germline V gene data show CDR1 as SGDLS and CDR2 as YYNGEE. This CDR3 reads CASSPTDRGENTIYF. The CDR3 coding sequence is TGTGCCAGCAGCCCTACAGACAGGGGGGAAAACACCATATATTTT.

This chain uses TRBV25-1 with TRBJ1-4, with a possible D match to TRBD1 (5 bases). Per the germline V gene, CDR1 is MGHDK and CDR2 is SYGVNS. This CDR3 contains 14 residues. V gave up 6 bases and J gave up 7 bases, with 15 bases separating them. DNA for the CDR3: TGTGCCAGCAGGGGTGGGGGAGGGAGTGAAAAACTGTTTTTT. As protein: CASRGGGGSEKLFF.

This clone appeared a few times. The chain links TRBV5-1 to TRBJ2-5; 7 bases map to TRBD2. V shed 3 bases, J shed 4 bases, and the junction held 6 bases outside the gene matches. Germline-derived CDR1 and CDR2 are SGHRS and YFSETQ. This CDR3 spans 14 amino acids. This CDR3 is CASSSTSSLETQYF. The CDR3 region has the DNA TGCGCCAGCAGCTCGACTAGCAGTTTAGAGACCCAGTACTTC.

V is TRBV18 and J is TRBJ1-1; TRBD1 aligns across 10 bases. The CDR3 contains 13 residues. The V gene's germline CDR1 is KGHSH and CDR2 LQKENI. V lost 5 bases and J lost 11; bases outside the gene matches: 8. As DNA, the CDR3 is TGTGCCAGCTCAACCGGGACAGGGGATTCGGCTTTCTTT. It specifies CASSTGTGDSAFF.

The chain joins TRBV7-2 to TRBJ2-1; TRBD1 might be the D (5 bases). Trimming stripped 2 bases from V and 3 bases from J, with 8 bases between. The CDR3 loop spans 14 amino acids. Germline V gives CDR1 SGHTA, CDR2 FQGNSA. CDR3 sequence: CASSLRGVYNEQFF. In DNA form, the CDR3 reads TGTGCCAGCAGCTTAAGGGGCGTCTACAATGAGCAGTTCTTC.

This clone was observed a handful of times. This chain joins TRBV5-5 and TRBJ2-6; no reliable D call. Trimming took 1 base from V and 15 from J, leaving 8 bases between them. The CDR3 covers 11 residues. Germline CDR1 reads SGHKS; CDR2 reads YYEKEE (reference sequence). This CDR3 is CASSLNQDLTF. The CDR3 DNA reads as TGTGCCAGCAGCTTGAATCAGGACCTGACTTTC. The full variable domain, rest sourced from reference TRBV5-5 and TRBJ2-6, is DAGVTQSPTHLIKTRGQQVTLRCSPISGHKSVSWYQQVLGQGPQFIFQYYEKEERGRGNFPDRFSARQFPNYSSELNVNALLLGDSALYLCASSLNQDLTFGAGSRLTVL.

V and J are TRBV3-1 (or the pseudogene TRBV3-2) and TRBJ1-5, with 8 positions matching TRBD1. V lost 0 bases, J lost 4 bases, and 8 bases stayed unmatched. Germline V gene sequence: CDR1 LGHDT, CDR2 YNNKEL (reference sequence). CDR3 length: 17 residues. The CDR3 nucleotides read TGTGCCAGCAGCCAAGATATCAGGGGACAGGATAATCAGCCCCAGCATTTT. Amino acid sequence: CASSQDIRGQDNQPQHF.

This chain links TRBV5-4 with TRBJ1-6, with D unresolved. Trimming took 4 bases from V and 7 from J, leaving 18 bases between them. The CDR3 totals 16 residues. The germline V gene encodes CDR1 SGHNT and CDR2 YYREEE (reference sequence). CDR3 nucleotides: TGTGCCAGCAGCCTCGTGGTCCAGACTACAAATTCACCCCTCCACTTT. Its protein is CASSLVVQTTNSPLHF.

This clone was observed a handful of times. V and J are TRBV30 and TRBJ1-2, with D perhaps TRBD1 (5 bases). The CDR3 has 12 residues. In germline, CDR1 is GTSNPN, CDR2 SVGIG (reference sequence). V was trimmed by 2 bases and J by 5 bases, leaving 9 bases between them. The CDR3 DNA reads as TGTGCCTGGAGTCCGGGGGTTTATGGCTACACCTTC. Translating it yields CAWSPGVYGYTF.

The rearrangement links TRBV5-6 to TRBJ1-5, with no clear D. This CDR3 is built from 12 residues. Trimming removed 0 bases at V and 5 bases at J, with 3 bases between. Germline V CDR1 and CDR2: SGHDT, YYEEEE. The CDR3 DNA follows: TGTGCCAGCAGCTTGGTCGATCAGCCCCAGCATTTT. Encoded protein: CASSLVDQPQHF.

V gene TRBV5-6 combines with J gene TRBJ1-4, with D maybe TRBD1 (6 bases). The CDR3 length is 15 residues. V shed 1 base and J shed 8 bases, with 15 bases lying between them. Per germline, CDR1 SGHDT and CDR2 YYEEEE. In DNA, the CDR3 is TGTGCCAGCAGCTTGAGCCCAGGGGAGGGCGAAAAACTGTTTTTT. Translated, it gives CASSLSPGEGEKLFF.

This chain uses TRBV14 with TRBJ1-2; unclear D gene. Between the trimmed V and J ends, which lost 3 bases and 2 bases, there was a span of 16 bases. This CDR3 contains 16 residues. Germline V gives CDR1 SGHDN, CDR2 FVKESK. CDR3 coding DNA: TGTGCCAGCAGCCACGGCACGGAGGATATAAACTATGGCTACACCTTC. Protein sequence: CASSHGTEDINYGYTF.